This record covers a single T cell receptor beta chain. The conserved phenylalanine or tryptophan normally closing the CDR3 is absent here, so this likely arose from a read error. RNA was extracted from bulk tissue without any cell sorting. The V end was cut by 8 bases, the J end by 1 base, with 18 bases between. This CDR3 spans 14 amino acids. Looked up from germline, CDR1 is DFQATT and CDR2 is SNEGSKA (reference sequence). The data derive from a study of tumor and adjacent non-tumor tissue in lung cancer. A modified ARM-PCR protocol with three rounds of nested PCR amplified TCRbeta. Each CDR3 protein gets one entry after TCRdb re-called the multiplex PCR reads with MiXCR. The repertoire holds about 85,000 distinct CDR3 sequences, with around 65% as singletons.

J is TRBJ2-7 and V is TRBV20-1, with a weak D call TRBD1 (5 bases). The source material was lung tumor tissue. This receptor was obtained from a man in his sixties or seventies with non-small cell lung cancer. CDR3 amino acids: CSTPSQGYSYEQYI. CDR3 DNA: TGCAGTACCCCGTCGCAGGGATATTCCTACGAGCAGTACATC.